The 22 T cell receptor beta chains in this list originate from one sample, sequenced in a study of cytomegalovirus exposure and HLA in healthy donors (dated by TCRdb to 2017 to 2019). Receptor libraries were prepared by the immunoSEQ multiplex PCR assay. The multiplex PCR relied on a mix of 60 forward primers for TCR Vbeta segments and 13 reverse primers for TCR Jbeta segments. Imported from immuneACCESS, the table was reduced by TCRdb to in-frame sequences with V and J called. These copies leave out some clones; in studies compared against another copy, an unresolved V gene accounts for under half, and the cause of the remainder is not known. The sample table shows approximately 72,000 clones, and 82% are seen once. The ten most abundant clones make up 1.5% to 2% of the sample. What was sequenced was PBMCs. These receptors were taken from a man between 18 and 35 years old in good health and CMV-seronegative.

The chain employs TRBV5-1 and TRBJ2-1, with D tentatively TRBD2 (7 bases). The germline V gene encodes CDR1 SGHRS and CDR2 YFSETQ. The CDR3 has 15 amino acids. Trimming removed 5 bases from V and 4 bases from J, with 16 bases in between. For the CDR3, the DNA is TGCGCCAGCAGTACCAACGGGGGGCTATACAATGAGCAGTTCTTC. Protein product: CASSTNGGLYNEQFF. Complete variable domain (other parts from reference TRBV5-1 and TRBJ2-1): KAGVTQTPRYLIKTRGQQVTLSCSPISGHRSVSWYQQTPGQGLQFLFEYFSETQRNKGNFPGRFSGRQFSNSRSEMNVSTLELGDSALYLCASSTNGGLYNEQFFGPGTRLTVL.

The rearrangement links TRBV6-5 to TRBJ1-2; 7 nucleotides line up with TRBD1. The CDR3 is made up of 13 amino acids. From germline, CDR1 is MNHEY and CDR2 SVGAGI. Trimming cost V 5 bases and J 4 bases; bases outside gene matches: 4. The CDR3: CASSTTGTYGYTF. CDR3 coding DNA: TGTGCCAGCAGTACGACAGGGACCTATGGCTACACCTTC.

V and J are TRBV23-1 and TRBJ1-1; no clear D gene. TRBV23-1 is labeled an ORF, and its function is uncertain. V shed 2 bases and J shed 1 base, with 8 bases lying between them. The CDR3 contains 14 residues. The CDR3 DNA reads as TGCGCCAGCAGTCAACGATCGGGGAACACTGAAGCTTTCTTT. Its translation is CASSQRSGNTEAFF.

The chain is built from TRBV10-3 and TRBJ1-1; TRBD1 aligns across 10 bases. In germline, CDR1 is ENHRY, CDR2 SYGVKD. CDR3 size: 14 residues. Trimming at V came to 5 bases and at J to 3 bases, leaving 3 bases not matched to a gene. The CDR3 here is CAISPGTGDTEAFF. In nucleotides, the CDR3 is TGTGCCATCAGTCCCGGGACAGGGGACACTGAAGCTTTCTTT.

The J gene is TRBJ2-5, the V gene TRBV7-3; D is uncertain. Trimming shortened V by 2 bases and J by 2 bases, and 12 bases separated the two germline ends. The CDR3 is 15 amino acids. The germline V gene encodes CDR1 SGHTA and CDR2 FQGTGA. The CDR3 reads CASSLLGSEQETQYF. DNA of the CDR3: TGTGCCAGCAGCTTACTCGGCAGCGAACAAGAGACCCAGTACTTC.

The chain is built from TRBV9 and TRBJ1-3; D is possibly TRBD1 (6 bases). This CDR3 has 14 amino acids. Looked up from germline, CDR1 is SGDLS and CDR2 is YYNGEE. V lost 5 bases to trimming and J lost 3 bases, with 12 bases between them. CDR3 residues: CASSPQGNGNTIYF. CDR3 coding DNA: TGTGCCAGCAGTCCACAGGGAAATGGAAACACCATATATTTT.

The CDR3, as DNA: TGCAGCGGCCGGGACAGGGCCTATGGCTACACCTTC. This encodes CSGRDRAYGYTF. The chain is built from TRBV29-1 and TRBJ1-2, with 9 bases aligning to TRBD1. The trim removed 7 bases at V and 4 bases at J, leaving 4 bases unmatched. CDR1 is SQVTM and CDR2 is ANQGSEA in the germline V gene. This CDR3 comprises 12 residues. Looking up the rest from reference TRBV29-1 and TRBJ1-2 gives the full variable domain: SAVISQKPSRDICQRGTSLTIQCQVDSQVTMMFWYRQQPGQSLTLIATANQGSEATYESGFVIDKFPISRPNLTFSTLTVSNMSPEDSSIYLCSGRDRAYGYTFGSGTRLTVV.

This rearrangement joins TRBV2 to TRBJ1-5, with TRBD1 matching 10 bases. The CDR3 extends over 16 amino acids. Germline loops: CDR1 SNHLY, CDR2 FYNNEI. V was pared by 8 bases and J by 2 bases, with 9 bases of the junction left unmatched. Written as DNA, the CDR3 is TGTGCCAGCGATGGAGAGGGGACAGGGGGCAATCAGCCCCAGCATTTT. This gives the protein CASDGEGTGGNQPQHF.

CDR3 region: CASSPLAGNAYEQYF. In DNA, the CDR3 is TGCGCCAGCAGCCCCCTAGCGGGAAACGCCTACGAGCAGTACTTC. J is TRBJ2-7 and V is TRBV5-1; 9 positions match TRBD2. Unmatched junction bases numbered 7, after V lost 4 bases and J lost 2 bases. Germline CDR1 reads SGHRS; CDR2 reads YFSETQ. The CDR3 sequence is 15 residues long. The whole variable domain, filled in from reference TRBV5-1 and TRBJ2-7, reads KAGVTQTPRYLIKTRGQQVTLSCSPISGHRSVSWYQQTPGQGLQFLFEYFSETQRNKGNFPGRFSGRQFSNSRSEMNVSTLELGDSALYLCASSPLAGNAYEQYFGPGTRLTVT.

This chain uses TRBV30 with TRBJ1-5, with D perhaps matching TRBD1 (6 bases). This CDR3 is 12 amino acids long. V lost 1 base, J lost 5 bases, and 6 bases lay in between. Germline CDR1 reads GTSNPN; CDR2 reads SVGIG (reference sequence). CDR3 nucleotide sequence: TGTGCCTGGAGTGGGACAGATCAGCCCCAGCATTTT. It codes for CAWSGTDQPQHF.

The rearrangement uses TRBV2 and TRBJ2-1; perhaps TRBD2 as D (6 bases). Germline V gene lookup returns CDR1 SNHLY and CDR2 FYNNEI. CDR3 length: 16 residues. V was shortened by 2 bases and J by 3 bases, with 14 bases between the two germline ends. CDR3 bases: TGTGCCAGCAGTGAAAGTCGGGAGCGTGGCTACAATGAGCAGTTCTTC. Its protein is CASSESRERGYNEQFF.

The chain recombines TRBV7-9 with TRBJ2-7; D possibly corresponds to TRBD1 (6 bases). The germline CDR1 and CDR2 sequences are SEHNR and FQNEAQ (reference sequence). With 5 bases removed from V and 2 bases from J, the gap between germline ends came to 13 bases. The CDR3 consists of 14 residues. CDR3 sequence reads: CASSPEDRPYEQYF. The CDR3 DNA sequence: TGTGCCAGCAGCCCTGAGGACAGACCCTACGAGCAGTACTTC.

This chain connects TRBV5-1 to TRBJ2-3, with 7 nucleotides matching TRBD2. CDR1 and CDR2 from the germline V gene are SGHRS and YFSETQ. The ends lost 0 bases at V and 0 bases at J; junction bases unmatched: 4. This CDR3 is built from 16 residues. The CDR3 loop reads CASSLVGSGSTDTQYF. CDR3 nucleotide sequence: TGCGCCAGCAGCTTGGTTGGTAGCGGGAGCACAGATACGCAGTATTTT. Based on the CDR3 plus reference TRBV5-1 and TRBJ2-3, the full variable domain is KAGVTQTPRYLIKTRGQQVTLSCSPISGHRSVSWYQQTPGQGLQFLFEYFSETQRNKGNFPGRFSGRQFSNSRSEMNVSTLELGDSALYLCASSLVGSGSTDTQYFGPGTRLTVL.

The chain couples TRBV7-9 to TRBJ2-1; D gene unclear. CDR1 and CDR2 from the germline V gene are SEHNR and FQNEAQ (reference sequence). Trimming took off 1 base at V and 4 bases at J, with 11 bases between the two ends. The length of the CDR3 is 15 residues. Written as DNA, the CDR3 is TGTGCCAGCAGCTTAGGCACGGGTCCATACAATGAGCAGTTCTTC. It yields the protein CASSLGTGPYNEQFF.

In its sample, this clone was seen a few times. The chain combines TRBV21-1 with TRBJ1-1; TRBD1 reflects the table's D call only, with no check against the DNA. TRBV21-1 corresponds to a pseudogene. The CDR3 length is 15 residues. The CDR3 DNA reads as TGTGCCAGCAGCAATGGGGGACACAAGAACACTGAAGCTTTCTTT. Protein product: CASSNGGHKNTEAFF.

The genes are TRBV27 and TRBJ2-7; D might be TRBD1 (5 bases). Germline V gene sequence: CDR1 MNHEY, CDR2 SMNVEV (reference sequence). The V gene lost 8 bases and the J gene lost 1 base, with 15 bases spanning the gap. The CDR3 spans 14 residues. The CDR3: CASGIQGKSYEQYF. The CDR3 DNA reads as TGTGCCAGCGGGATCCAGGGAAAATCCTACGAGCAGTACTTC.

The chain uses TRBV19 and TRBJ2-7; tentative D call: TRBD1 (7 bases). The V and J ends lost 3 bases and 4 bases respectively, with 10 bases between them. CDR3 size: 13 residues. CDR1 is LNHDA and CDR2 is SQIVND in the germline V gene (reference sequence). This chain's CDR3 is CASSMAGGYEQYF. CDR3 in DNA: TGTGCCAGTAGTATGGCAGGGGGGTACGAGCAGTACTTC.

This chain's CDR3 is CASTPRESGTDTQYF. CDR3 in DNA: TGCGCCAGCACACCGCGGGAGTCAGGCACAGATACGCAGTATTTT. The rearrangement joins TRBV4-1 to TRBJ2-3, with 7 nucleotides matching TRBD2. CDR1 is MGHRA and CDR2 is YSYEKL in the germline V gene. Trimming took 7 bases from V and 1 from J; bases not matched to a gene: 8. The CDR3 length is 15 residues.

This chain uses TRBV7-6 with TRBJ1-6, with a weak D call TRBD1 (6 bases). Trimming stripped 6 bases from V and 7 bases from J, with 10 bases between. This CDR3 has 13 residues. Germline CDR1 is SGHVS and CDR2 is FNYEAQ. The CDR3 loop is CASSSTGNSPLHF. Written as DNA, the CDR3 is TGTGCCAGCAGTTCAACAGGGAATTCACCCCTCCACTTT.

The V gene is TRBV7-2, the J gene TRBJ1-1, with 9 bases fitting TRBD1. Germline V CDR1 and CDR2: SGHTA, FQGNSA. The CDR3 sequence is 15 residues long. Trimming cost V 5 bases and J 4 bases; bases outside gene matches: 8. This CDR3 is CASSRRTGAPTEAFF. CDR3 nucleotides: TGTGCCAGCAGCCGCCGGACAGGGGCGCCCACTGAAGCTTTCTTT.

Written as DNA, the CDR3 is TGCGCCAGCAGCTCGATTAACGGGACAGCTTACGAGCAGTACTTC. Translation gives CASSSINGTAYEQYF. The chain carries TRBV5-1 and TRBJ2-7, with 7 bases identical to TRBD1. This CDR3 contains 15 residues. Germline assignment: CDR1 SGHRS and CDR2 YFSETQ. V shed 3 bases and J 4 bases; nucleotides not matched to a gene: 10.

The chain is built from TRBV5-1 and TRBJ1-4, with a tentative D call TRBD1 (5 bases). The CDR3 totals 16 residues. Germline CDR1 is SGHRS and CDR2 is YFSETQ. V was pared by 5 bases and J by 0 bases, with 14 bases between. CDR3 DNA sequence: TGCGCCAGCAGGTTTTGGGGCCGCGCAACTAATGAAAAACTGTTTTTT. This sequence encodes CASRFWGRATNEKLFF.